This T cell receptor beta chain appears in the sequencing data of a study of T cell responses to AZD1222 COVID-19 vaccine. TCRdb keeps only in-frame clones here, not all; method: immunoSEQ multiplex PCR. Counted here are about 150,000 clones, 70% to 90% occurring once; the ten biggest clones make up less than 6%. Germline V CDR1 and CDR2: SGHTA, FQGNSA. V lost 2 bases and J lost 5, with 9 bases in between. The CDR3 sequence is 13 residues long. As for this clone: Other DNA sequences in the same sample also yield this CDR3.

Sequences were derived from peripheral blood, sampled 28 days after the second AZD1222 dose. The clonotype was recovered from an adult who received the AZD1222 COVID-19 vaccine. The chain couples TRBV7-2 to TRBJ1-1; no firm D call. The CDR3 sequence: CASSLRGWTEAFF. CDR3 DNA: TGTGCCAGCAGCTTACGGGGATGGACTGAAGCTTTCTTT.